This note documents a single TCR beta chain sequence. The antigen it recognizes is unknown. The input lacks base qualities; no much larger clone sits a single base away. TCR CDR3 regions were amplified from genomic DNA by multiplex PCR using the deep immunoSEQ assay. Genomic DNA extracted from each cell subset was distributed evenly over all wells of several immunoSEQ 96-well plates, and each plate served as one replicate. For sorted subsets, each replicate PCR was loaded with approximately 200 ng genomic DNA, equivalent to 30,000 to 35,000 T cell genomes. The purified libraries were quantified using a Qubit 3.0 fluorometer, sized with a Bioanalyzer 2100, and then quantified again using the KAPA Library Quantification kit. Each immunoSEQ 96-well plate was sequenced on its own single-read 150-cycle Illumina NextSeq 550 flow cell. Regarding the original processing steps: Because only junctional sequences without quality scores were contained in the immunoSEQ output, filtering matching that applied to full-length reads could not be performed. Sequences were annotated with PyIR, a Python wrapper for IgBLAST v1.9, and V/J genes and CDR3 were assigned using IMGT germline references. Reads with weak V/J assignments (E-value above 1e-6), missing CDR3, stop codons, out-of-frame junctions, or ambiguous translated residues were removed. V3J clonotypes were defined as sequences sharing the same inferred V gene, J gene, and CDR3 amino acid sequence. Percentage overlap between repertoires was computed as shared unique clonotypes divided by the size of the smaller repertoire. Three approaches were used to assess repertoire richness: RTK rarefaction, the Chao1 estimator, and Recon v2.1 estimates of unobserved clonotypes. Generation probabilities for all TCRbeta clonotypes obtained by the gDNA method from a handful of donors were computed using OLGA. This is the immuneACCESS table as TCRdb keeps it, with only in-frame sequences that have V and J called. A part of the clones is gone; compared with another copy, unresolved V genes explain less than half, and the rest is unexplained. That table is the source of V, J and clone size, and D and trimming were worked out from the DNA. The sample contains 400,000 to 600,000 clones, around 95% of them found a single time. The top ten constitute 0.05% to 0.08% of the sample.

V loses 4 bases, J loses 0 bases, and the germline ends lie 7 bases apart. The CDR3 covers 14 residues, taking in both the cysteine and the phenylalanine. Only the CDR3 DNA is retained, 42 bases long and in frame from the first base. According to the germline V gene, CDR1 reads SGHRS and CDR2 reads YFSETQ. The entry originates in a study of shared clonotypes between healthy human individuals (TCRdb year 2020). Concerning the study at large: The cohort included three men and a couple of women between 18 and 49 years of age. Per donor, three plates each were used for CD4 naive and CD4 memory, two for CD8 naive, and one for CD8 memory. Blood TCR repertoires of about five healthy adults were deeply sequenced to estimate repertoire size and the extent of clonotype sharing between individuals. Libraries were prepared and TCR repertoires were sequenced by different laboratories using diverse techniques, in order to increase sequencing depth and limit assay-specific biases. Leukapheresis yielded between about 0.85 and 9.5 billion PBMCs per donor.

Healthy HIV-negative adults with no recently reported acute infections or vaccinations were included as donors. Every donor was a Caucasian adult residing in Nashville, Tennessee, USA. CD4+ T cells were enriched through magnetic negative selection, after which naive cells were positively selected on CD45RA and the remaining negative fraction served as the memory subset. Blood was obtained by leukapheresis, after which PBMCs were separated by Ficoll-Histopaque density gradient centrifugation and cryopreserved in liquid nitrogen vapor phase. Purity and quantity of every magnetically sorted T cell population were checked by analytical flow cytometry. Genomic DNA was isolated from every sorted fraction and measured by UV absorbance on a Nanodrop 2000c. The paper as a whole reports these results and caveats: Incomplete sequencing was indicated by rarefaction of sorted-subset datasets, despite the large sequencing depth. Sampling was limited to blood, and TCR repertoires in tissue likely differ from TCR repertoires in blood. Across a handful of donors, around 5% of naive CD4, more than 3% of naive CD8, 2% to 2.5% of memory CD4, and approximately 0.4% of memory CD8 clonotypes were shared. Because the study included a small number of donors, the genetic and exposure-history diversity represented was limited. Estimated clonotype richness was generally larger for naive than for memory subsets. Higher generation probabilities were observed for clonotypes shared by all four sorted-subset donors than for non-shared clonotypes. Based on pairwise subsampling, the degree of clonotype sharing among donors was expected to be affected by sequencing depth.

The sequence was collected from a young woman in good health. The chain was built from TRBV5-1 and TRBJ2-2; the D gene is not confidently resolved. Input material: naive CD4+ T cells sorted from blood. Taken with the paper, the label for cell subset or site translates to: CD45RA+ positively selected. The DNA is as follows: TGCGCCAGCAGCCCTACAGCGAACACCGGGGAGCTGTTTTTT. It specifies CASSPTANTGELFF.